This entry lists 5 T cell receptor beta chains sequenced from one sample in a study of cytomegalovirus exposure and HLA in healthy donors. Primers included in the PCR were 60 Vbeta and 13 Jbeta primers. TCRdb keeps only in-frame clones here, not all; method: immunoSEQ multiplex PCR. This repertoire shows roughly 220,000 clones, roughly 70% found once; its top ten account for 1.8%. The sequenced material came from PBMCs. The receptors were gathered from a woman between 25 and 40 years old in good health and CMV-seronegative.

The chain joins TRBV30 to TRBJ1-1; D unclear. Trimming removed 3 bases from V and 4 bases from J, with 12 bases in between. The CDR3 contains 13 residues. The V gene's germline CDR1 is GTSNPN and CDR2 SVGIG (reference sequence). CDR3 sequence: CAWRLLGGTEAFF. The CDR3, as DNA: TGTGCCTGGAGACTGCTGGGAGGCACTGAAGCTTTCTTT.

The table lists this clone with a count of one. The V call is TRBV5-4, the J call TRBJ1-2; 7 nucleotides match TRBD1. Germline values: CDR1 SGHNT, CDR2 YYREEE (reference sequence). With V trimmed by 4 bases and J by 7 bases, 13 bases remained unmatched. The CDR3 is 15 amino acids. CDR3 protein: CASSPDRVGAGGYTF. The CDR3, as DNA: TGTGCCAGCAGCCCCGACAGGGTAGGCGCTGGTGGCTACACCTTC.

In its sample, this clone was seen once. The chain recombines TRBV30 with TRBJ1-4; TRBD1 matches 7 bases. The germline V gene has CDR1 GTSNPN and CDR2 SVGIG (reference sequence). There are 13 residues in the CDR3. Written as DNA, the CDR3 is TGTGTCAGGCGGGACAGAGGGGATGAAAAACTGTTTTTT. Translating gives CVRRDRGDEKLFF.

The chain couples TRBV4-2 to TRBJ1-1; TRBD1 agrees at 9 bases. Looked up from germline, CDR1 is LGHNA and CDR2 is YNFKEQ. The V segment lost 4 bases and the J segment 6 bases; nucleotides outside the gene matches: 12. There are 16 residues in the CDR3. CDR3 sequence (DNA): TGTGCCAGCAGCCCGGACAGGGGCTCCAAGATACCTGAAGCTTTCTTT. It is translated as CASSPDRGSKIPEAFF.

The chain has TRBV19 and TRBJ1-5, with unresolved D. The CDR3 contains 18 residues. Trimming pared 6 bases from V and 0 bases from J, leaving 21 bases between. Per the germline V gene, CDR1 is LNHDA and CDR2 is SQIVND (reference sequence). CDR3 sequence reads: CASRGSDPWLNSNQPQHF. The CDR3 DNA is TGTGCCAGTAGGGGGAGCGACCCTTGGTTGAATAGCAATCAGCCCCAGCATTTT. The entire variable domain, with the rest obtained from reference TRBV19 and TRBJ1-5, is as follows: DGGITQSPKYLFRKEGQNVTLSCEQNLNHDAMYWYRQDPGQGLRLIYYSQIVNDFQKGDIAEGYSVSREKKESFPLTVTSAQKNPTAFYLCASRGSDPWLNSNQPQHFGDGTRLSIL.